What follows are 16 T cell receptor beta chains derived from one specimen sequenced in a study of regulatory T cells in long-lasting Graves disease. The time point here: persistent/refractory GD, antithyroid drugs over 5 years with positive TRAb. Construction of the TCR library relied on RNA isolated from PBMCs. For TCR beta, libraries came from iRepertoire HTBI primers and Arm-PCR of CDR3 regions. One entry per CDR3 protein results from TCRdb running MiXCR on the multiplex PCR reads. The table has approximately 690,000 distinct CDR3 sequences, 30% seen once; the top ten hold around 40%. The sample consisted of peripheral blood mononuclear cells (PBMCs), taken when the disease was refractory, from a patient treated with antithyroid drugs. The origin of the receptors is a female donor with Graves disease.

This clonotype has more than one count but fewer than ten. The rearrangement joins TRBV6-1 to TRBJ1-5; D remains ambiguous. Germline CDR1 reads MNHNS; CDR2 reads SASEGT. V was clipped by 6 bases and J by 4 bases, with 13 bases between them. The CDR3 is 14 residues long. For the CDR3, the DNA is TGTGCCAGCAGCCGCATCGACTCAAATCAGCCCCAGCATTTT. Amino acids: CASSRIDSNQPQHF.

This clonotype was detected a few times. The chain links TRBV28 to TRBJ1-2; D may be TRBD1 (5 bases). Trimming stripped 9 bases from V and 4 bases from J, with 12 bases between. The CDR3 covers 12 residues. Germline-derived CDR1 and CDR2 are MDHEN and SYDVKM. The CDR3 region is CASTGFPYGYTF. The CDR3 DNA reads TGTGCCAGTACAGGTTTCCCCTATGGCTACACCTTC.

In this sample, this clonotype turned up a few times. The CDR3 reads CASSPGEAFF. For the CDR3, the DNA is TGTGCCAGCAGTCCAGGAGAAGCTTTCTTT. This sequence joins TRBV6-4 and TRBJ1-1; D not certain. The CDR3 runs to 10 residues. The ends were cut back, 5 bases at V and 8 bases at J, with 6 bases in the middle. The germline V gene has CDR1 MRHNA and CDR2 SNTAGT.

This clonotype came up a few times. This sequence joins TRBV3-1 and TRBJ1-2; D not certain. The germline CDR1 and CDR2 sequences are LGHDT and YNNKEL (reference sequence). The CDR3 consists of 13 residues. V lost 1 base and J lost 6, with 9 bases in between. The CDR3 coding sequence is TGTGCCAGCAGCCAAGTCCGGTTACATGGCTACACCTTC. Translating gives CASSQVRLHGYTF.

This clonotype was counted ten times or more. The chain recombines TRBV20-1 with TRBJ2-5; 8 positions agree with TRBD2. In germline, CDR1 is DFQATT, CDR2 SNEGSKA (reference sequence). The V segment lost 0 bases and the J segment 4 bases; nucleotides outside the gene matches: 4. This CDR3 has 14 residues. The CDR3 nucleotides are TGCAGTGCTAGAGATCCGGGGGGGAGAGAGACCCAGTACTTC. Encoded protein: CSARDPGGRETQYF.

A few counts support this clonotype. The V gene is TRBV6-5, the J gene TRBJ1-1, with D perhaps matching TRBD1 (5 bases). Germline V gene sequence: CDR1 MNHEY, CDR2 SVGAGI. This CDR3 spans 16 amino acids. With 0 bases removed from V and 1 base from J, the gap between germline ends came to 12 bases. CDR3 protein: CASSYSLTVPNTEAFF. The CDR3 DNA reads TGTGCCAGCAGTTACTCTTTGACAGTGCCGAACACTGAAGCTTTCTTT.

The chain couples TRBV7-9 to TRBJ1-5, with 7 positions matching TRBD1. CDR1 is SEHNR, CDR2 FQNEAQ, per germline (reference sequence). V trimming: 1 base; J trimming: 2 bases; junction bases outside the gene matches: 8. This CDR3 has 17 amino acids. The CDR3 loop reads CASSLGTQGFGNQPQHF. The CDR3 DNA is TGTGCCAGCAGCTTAGGGACACAGGGGTTTGGCAATCAGCCCCAGCATTTT.

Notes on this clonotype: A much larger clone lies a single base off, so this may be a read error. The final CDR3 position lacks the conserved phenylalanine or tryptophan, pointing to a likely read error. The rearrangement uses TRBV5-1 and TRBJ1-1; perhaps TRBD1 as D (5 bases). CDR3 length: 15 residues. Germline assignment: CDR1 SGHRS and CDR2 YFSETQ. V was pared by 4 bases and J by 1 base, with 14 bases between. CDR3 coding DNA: TGCGCCAGCAGCGACGGACACCCCTCGAACACTGAAGCTTTCCTT. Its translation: CASSDGHPSNTEAFL.

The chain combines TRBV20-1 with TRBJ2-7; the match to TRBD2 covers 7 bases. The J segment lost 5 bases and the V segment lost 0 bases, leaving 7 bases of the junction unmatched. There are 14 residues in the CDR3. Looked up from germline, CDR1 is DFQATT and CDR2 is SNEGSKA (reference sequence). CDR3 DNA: TGCAGTGCTAGAGATTCAGGGAGGGTGAACGAGCAGTACTTC. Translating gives CSARDSGRVNEQYF.

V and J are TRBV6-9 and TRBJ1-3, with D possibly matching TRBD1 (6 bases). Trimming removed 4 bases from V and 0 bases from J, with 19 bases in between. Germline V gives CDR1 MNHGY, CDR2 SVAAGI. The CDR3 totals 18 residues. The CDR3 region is CASSSPTGAAFSGNTIYF. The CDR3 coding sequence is TGTGCCAGCAGTTCCCCGACAGGAGCCGCTTTCTCTGGAAACACCATATATTTT.

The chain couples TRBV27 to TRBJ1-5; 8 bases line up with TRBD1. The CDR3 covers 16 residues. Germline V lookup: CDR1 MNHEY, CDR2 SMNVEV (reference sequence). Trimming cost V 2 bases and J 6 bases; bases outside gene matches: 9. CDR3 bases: TGTGCCAGCAGTTTAGCCCCCCCAGGGGGCTTTCAGCCCCAGCATTTT. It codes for CASSLAPPGGFQPQHF.

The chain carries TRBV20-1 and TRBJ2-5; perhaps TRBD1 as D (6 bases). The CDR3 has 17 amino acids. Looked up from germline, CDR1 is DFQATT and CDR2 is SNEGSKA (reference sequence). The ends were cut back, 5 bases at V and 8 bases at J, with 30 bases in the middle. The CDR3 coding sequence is TGCAGTGCTGCTATAGACAGGTCCCGACCTGAAGAATATACCCAGTACTTC. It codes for CSAAIDRSRPEEYTQYF.

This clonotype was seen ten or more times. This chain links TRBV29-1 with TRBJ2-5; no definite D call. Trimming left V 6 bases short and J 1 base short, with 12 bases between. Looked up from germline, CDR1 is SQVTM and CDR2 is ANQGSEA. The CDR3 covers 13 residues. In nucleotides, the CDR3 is TGCAGCGTCGCTCACAGTTTCCAAGAGACCCAGTACTTC. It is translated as CSVAHSFQETQYF.

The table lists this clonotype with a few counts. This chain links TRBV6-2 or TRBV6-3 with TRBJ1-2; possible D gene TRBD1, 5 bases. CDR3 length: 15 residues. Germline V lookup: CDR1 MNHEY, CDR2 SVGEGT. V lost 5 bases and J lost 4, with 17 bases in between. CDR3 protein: CASSVIRDVLYGYTF. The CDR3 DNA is TGTGCCAGCAGTGTGATCCGGGACGTCCTCTATGGCTACACCTTC.

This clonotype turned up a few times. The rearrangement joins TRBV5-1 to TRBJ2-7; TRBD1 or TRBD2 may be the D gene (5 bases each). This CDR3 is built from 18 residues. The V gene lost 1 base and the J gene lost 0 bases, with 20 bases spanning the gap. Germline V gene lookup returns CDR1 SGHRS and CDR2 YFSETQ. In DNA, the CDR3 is TGCGCCAGCAGCTTGCGTATGTTCGGCAGGGACGACTCCTACGAGCAGTACTTC. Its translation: CASSLRMFGRDDSYEQYF.

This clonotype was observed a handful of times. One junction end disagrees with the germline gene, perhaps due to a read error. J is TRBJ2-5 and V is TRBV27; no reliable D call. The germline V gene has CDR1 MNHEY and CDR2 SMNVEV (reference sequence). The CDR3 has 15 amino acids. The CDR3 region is CASHAALGNQEAQYF. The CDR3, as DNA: TGTGCCAGCCACGCGGCCCTGGGCAACCAAGAGGCCCAGTACTTC.